These 29 T cell receptor beta chains came from one sample sequenced in a study of T cells in Graves' hyperthyroidism and ophthalmopathy. It was RNA transcripts that yielded the amplified TCR beta CDR3 regions. HTBI primers were employed in a first-round RT-PCR of the TCR CDR3. A single record per CDR3 protein comes from TCRdb applying MiXCR to the multiplex PCR reads. The sample has about 200,000 distinct CDR3 sequences, roughly a sixth seen once; the top ten hold about 56%. The sample taken for sequencing was blood. The receptors derive from a woman aged 45-60 years with Graves' hyperthyroidism.

The chain combines TRBV3-1 with TRBJ2-1, with 9 bases matching TRBD2. The CDR3 is 15 residues long. The V and J ends lost 1 base and 6 bases, in that order; junction bases with no gene match: 4. Germline assignment: CDR1 LGHDT and CDR2 YNNKEL (reference sequence). The chain's CDR3 is CASSQGAGGINEQFF. CDR3 DNA sequence: TGTGCCAGCAGCCAAGGGGCGGGAGGGATCAATGAGCAGTTCTTC.

This clonotype was counted at least ten times. The rearrangement uses TRBV29-1 and TRBJ2-3, with D possibly called TRBD1 or TRBD2 (5 bases each). The V end was cut by 6 bases, the J end by 4 bases, with 11 bases between. The CDR3 covers 12 residues. CDR1 and CDR2 from the germline V gene are SQVTM and ANQGSEA. CDR3 residues: CSVAKGPDTQYF. CDR3 coding DNA: TGCAGCGTCGCCAAGGGACCAGATACGCAGTATTTT.

This clonotype was detected many times. The V and J genes are TRBV27 and TRBJ2-7; 16 bases are a match to TRBD2. The CDR3 has 20 residues. J lost 3 bases, V lost 1 base, and 12 bases had no gene match. The germline gives CDR1 MNHEY, CDR2 SMNVEV (reference sequence). The CDR3 DNA is TGTGCCAGCAGTTTATTAGGCGGGACTAGCGGGAGGGCCCTAGGCTACGAGCAGTACTTC. Translation gives CASSLLGGTSGRALGYEQYF.

This sequence joins TRBV29-1 and TRBJ1-1; D might be TRBD1 (6 bases). This CDR3 region has 13 residues. V shed 6 bases and J shed 8 bases, with 19 bases lying between them. CDR1 and CDR2 from the germline V gene are SQVTM and ANQGSEA. CDR3 loop: CSVRAGGLSEAFF. The CDR3 DNA reads TGCAGCGTCCGGGCTGGGGGCCTCTCAGAAGCTTTCTTT.

In this sample, this clonotype turned up many times. The chain combines TRBV20-1 with TRBJ1-5; 7 bases match TRBD1. The junction had 11 bases not matched to a gene; V was cut back by 5 bases and J by 4 bases. This CDR3 has 15 amino acids. CDR1 and CDR2 (germline): DFQATT, SNEGSKA (reference sequence). Here the CDR3 reads CSAHNRGFGNQPQHF. Here the CDR3 DNA reads TGCAGTGCTCACAACAGGGGTTTTGGGAATCAGCCCCAGCATTTT.

This clonotype has at least ten counts. This chain links TRBV6-5 with TRBJ1-2, with D perhaps matching TRBD1 (5 bases). The germline V gene encodes CDR1 MNHEY and CDR2 SVGAGI. This CDR3 spans 13 amino acids. Trimming removed 2 bases at V and 2 bases at J, with 6 bases between. The CDR3 protein is CASSYEGNYGYTF. CDR3 coding DNA: TGTGCCAGCAGTTACGAGGGGAACTATGGCTACACCTTC.

This clonotype was detected only a few times. The chain employs TRBV19 and TRBJ2-2; tentatively, D is TRBD1 (7 bases). From germline, CDR1 is LNHDA and CDR2 SQIVND (reference sequence). CDR3 size: 15 residues. Trimming took 4 bases from V and 5 from J, leaving 14 bases between them. The CDR3 is CASSKTGEVTGELFF. Here the CDR3 DNA reads TGTGCCAGTAGTAAAACAGGGGAGGTAACCGGGGAGCTGTTTTTT. Full variable domain (outside the CDR3, taken from reference TRBV19 and TRBJ2-2): DGGITQSPKYLFRKEGQNVTLSCEQNLNHDAMYWYRQDPGQGLRLIYYSQIVNDFQKGDIAEGYSVSREKKESFPLTVTSAQKNPTAFYLCASSKTGEVTGELFFGEGSRLTVL.

The chain is built from TRBV6-2 or TRBV6-3 and TRBJ1-2; 7 bases match TRBD1. Germline V gene lookup returns CDR1 MNHEY and CDR2 SVGEGT. The CDR3 has 16 residues. With 4 bases clipped from V and 2 bases from J, the junction kept 10 bases outside the gene matches. CDR3 in amino acids: CASSSEGDRANYGYTF. CDR3 coding DNA: TGTGCCAGCAGTTCAGAGGGGGACAGAGCGAACTATGGCTACACCTTC.

This clonotype was seen repeatedly, ten times or more. CDR3 nucleotide sequence: TGTGCCAGCAGCCCCGACGGGGTTCACTATGGCTACACCTTC. Amino acids: CASSPDGVHYGYTF. This chain connects TRBV13 to TRBJ1-2; D not certain. Germline CDR1 and CDR2: PRHDT and FYEKMQ (reference sequence). The CDR3 spans 14 residues. V shed 5 bases and J shed 3 bases, with 13 bases lying between them.

The J gene is TRBJ2-7, the V gene TRBV11-2; 16 bases agree with TRBD2. This CDR3 is built from 13 residues. Germline-derived CDR1 and CDR2 are SGHAT and FQNNGV. Germline trimming cut 5 bases from V and 12 bases from J; bases unmatched to any gene: 4. The CDR3 loop reads CASSPGLAGGRYF. The CDR3 nucleotides read TGTGCCAGCAGCCCGGGACTAGCGGGAGGGCGGTACTTC.

This clonotype was seen repeatedly, ten times or more. This sequence joins TRBV10-3 and TRBJ2-7; D uncertain. The CDR3 totals 13 residues. Germline V gene lookup returns CDR1 ENHRY and CDR2 SYGVKD. Trimming left V 3 bases short and J 6 bases short, with 12 bases between. CDR3 nucleotides: TGTGCCATCAGTGAAATGGGCGTCGGCGAGCAGTACTTC. Translating gives CAISEMGVGEQYF.

The chain recombines TRBV27 with TRBJ2-5; D ambiguous. CDR1 is MNHEY, CDR2 SMNVEV, per germline (reference sequence). Trimming pared 5 bases from V and 4 bases from J, leaving 11 bases between. CDR3 length equals 13 residues. This CDR3 reads CASSLRMTETQYF. For the CDR3, the DNA is TGTGCCAGCAGTCTTCGTATGACAGAGACCCAGTACTTC.

Points on this clonotype: This could be a read error, since a much larger clone is one nucleotide away. J is TRBJ2-1 and V is TRBV7-9, with D unresolved. V gave up 5 bases and J gave up 4 bases, with 15 bases separating them. The CDR3 loop spans 15 amino acids. Per germline, CDR1 SEHNR and CDR2 FQNEAQ (reference sequence). The CDR3 nucleotides read TGTGCCAGCAGCCTGCCAGCGTCGCCGTACAATGAGCAGTTCTTC. Translating gives CASSLPASPYNEQFF. Full variable domain (remainder filled in from reference TRBV7-9 and TRBJ2-1): DTGVSQNPRHKITKRGQNVTFRCDPISEHNRLYWYRQTLGQGPEFLTYFQNEAQLEKSRLLSDRFSAERPKGSFSTLEIQRTEQGDSAMYLCASSLPASPYNEQFFGPGTRLTVL.

In this sample, this clonotype turned up many times. V is TRBV7-2 and J is TRBJ2-7; 9 bases are a match to TRBD1. The ends lost 5 bases at V and 5 bases at J; junction bases unmatched: 10. Germline-derived CDR1 and CDR2 are SGHTA and FQGNSA. The CDR3 has 15 amino acids. The CDR3 protein is CASSPGGTGNHEQYF. The CDR3 DNA sequence: TGTGCCAGCAGCCCCGGGGGGACAGGGAACCACGAGCAGTACTTC.

The chain has TRBV20-1 and TRBJ2-3; D remains ambiguous. V lost 3 bases and J lost 4, with 14 bases in between. Germline CDR1 and CDR2: DFQATT and SNEGSKA (reference sequence). The CDR3 runs to 14 residues. CDR3 nucleotide sequence: TGCAGTGCTAGGGATTCCAGGCACCCAGATACGCAGTATTTT. Translating gives CSARDSRHPDTQYF.

The V call is TRBV27, the J call TRBJ2-7; 8 bases are a match to TRBD2. Germline V CDR1 and CDR2: MNHEY, SMNVEV (reference sequence). This CDR3 has 15 residues. With 2 bases clipped from V and 2 bases from J, the junction kept 5 bases outside the gene matches. The CDR3 DNA follows: TGTGCCAGCAGTTTACCCGGGACTAGTCCCTACGAGCAGTACTTC. Translating gives CASSLPGTSPYEQYF.

At least ten counts were recorded for this clonotype. CDR3 nucleotides: TGTGCCAGCAGTGTTGGGGGAACCAAAAACATTCAGTACTTC. Encoded protein: CASSVGGTKNIQYF. V and J are TRBV2 and TRBJ2-4, with D possibly called TRBD1 or TRBD2 (5 bases each). Germline loops: CDR1 SNHLY, CDR2 FYNNEI. The CDR3 has 14 residues. The V gene lost 4 bases and the J gene lost 2 bases, with 9 bases spanning the gap.

A word on this clonotype: A much larger clone sits a single nucleotide away, making a read error possible. The CDR3 reads CASSGLLADSYGQYF. CDR3 sequence (DNA): TGTGCCAGCAGCGGATTACTAGCGGATTCCTACGGGCAGTACTTC. V and J are TRBV5-6 and TRBJ2-7; 8 bases line up with TRBD2. This CDR3 is 15 amino acids long. Germline V gene data show CDR1 as SGHDT and CDR2 as YYEEEE.

The chain combines TRBV12-5 with TRBJ2-7; TRBD2 aligns across 10 bases. V lost 6 bases to trimming and J lost 2 bases; unmatched junction nucleotides: 4. Germline-derived CDR1 and CDR2 are LGHNT and FRNRAP. This CDR3 contains 14 residues. The CDR3 coding sequence is TGTGCTAGTGGCCGGACTAGCGGAACCTACGAGCAGTACTTC. The encoded protein is CASGRTSGTYEQYF.

V and J are TRBV19 and TRBJ2-1; either TRBD1 or TRBD2 may fit D (5 bases each). The J call is in doubt because the DNA end fits TRBJ2-7 better. The CDR3 totals 14 residues. CDR1 LNHDA and CDR2 SQIVND come from the germline V gene (reference sequence). DNA for the CDR3: TGTGCCAGTGGAGACTCTACACGGGGCAATGAGCAGTACTTC. Translation: CASGDSTRGNEQYF.

This clonotype has ten or more counts. J is TRBJ2-3 and V is TRBV5-1, with TRBD2 identical over 9 bases. Germline V gives CDR1 SGHRS, CDR2 YFSETQ. This CDR3 is 17 amino acids long. The V segment lost 0 bases and the J segment 2 bases; nucleotides outside the gene matches: 7. CDR3 loop: CASSLAGLAGNTDTQYF. The CDR3 nucleotides read TGCGCCAGCAGCTTGGCCGGGCTAGCGGGGAACACAGATACGCAGTATTTT.

The chain combines TRBV7-3 with TRBJ1-1; D unresolved. CDR1 is SGHTA, CDR2 FQGTGA, per germline. The V end lost 5 bases, the J end lost 4 bases, and 14 bases lay between the germline ends. The CDR3 contains 14 residues. CDR3 sequence (DNA): TGTGCCAGCAGCCCCGATCTAACCAGCACTGAAGCTTTCTTT. Translation: CASSPDLTSTEAFF. The full variable domain, in which reference TRBV7-3 and TRBJ1-1 provide the parts outside the CDR3, is GAGVSQTPSNKVTEKGKYVELRCDPISGHTALYWYRQSLGQGPEFLIYFQGTGAADDSGLPNDRFFAVRPEGSVSTLKIQRTERGDSAVYLCASSPDLTSTEAFFGQGTRLTVV.

The sample holds a few counts of this clonotype. The chain carries TRBV5-1 and TRBJ2-5; 9 nucleotides agree with TRBD2. Per germline, CDR1 SGHRS and CDR2 YFSETQ. The CDR3 covers 17 residues. Trimming at V came to 0 bases and at J to 2 bases, leaving 8 bases not matched to a gene. The CDR3, as DNA: TGCGCCAGCAGCTTGGGGGTAGCGGGAGATTCACAAGAGACCCAGTACTTC. Amino acid sequence: CASSLGVAGDSQETQYF.

This clonotype occurred many times. CDR3 sequence reads: CASSPVAWTSGSGNTGELFF. In DNA form, the CDR3 reads TGTGCCAGCAGTCCTGTAGCATGGACTAGCGGGAGCGGGAACACCGGGGAGCTGTTTTTT. The chain is built from TRBV12-3 or TRBV12-4 and TRBJ2-2; 13 nucleotides match TRBD2. Trimming cost V 5 bases and J 1 base; bases outside gene matches: 13. There are 20 residues in the CDR3.

This clonotype has a count of ten or more. The V gene is TRBV20-1, the J gene TRBJ2-3, with TRBD1 matching 7 bases. The germline CDR1 and CDR2 sequences are DFQATT and SNEGSKA (reference sequence). V gave up 5 bases and J gave up 1 base; unmatched junction bases: 3. The length of the CDR3 is 13 residues. CDR3 loop: CSARGQGTDTQYF. CDR3 bases: TGCAGTGCTCGCGGACAGGGCACAGATACGCAGTATTTT.

The table lists this clonotype with many counts. The gene calls are TRBV12-3 or TRBV12-4 and TRBJ2-1; TRBD1 matches at 10 bases. V lost 0 bases and J lost 8; bases outside the gene matches: 10. The CDR3 is 17 amino acids. The CDR3 sequence is CASSLAKTGQGSDEQFF. CDR3 in DNA: TGTGCCAGCAGTTTAGCAAAAACGGGACAGGGGTCCGATGAGCAGTTCTTC.

There are many counts of this clonotype. The rearrangement uses TRBV7-8 and TRBJ2-4; tentatively, D is TRBD1 (6 bases). Deletions cut 4 bases from V and 4 bases from J, with 11 bases between. The length of the CDR3 is 14 residues. CDR1 is SGHVS and CDR2 is FQNEAQ in the germline V gene. The CDR3, as DNA: TGTGCCAGCAGCTCCTGGACAGATAAAAACATTCAGTACTTC. Translating gives CASSSWTDKNIQYF.

This clonotype was detected ten times or more. The chain combines TRBV5-8 with TRBJ1-1, with a weak D call TRBD1 (6 bases). CDR1 is SGHTS and CDR2 is YDEGEE in the germline V gene. The CDR3 extends over 14 amino acids. Trimming removed 0 bases at V and 6 bases at J, with 12 bases between. CDR3 amino acids: CASSLDPGQPEAFF. CDR3 DNA sequence: TGTGCCAGCAGCTTGGACCCAGGACAGCCTGAAGCTTTCTTT.

CDR3 amino acids: CATSDPPGTNEQFF. CDR3 coding DNA: TGTGCCACCAGTGATCCACCGGGAACAAATGAGCAGTTCTTC. The J gene is TRBJ2-1, the V gene TRBV24-1; D may be TRBD2 (5 bases). Germline V gene sequence: CDR1 KGHDR, CDR2 SFDVKD. The CDR3 covers 14 residues. V lost 3 bases to trimming and J lost 7 bases, with 12 bases between them.